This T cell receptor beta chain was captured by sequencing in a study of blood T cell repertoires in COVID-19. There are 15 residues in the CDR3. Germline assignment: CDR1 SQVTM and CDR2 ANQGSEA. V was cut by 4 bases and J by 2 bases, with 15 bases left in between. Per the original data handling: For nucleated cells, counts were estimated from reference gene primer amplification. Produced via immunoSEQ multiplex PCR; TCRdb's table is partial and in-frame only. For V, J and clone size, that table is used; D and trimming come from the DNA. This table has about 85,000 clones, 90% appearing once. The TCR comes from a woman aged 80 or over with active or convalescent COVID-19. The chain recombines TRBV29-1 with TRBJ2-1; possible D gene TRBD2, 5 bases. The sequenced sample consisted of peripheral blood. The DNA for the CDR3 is TGCAGCGTTGGTCTCGACCGGGGAGCCTACAATGAGCAGTTCTTC. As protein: CSVGLDRGAYNEQFF.